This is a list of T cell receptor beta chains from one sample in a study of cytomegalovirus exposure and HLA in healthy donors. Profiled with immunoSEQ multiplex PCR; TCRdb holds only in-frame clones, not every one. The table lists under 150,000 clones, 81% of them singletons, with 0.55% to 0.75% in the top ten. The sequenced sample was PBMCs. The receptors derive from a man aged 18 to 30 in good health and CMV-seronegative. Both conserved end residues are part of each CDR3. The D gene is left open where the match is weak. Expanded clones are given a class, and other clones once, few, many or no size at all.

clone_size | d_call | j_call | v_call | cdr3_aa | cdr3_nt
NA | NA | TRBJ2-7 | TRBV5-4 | CASSLQSYEQYF | TGTGCCAGCAGCTTACAGTCCTACGAGCAGTACTTC
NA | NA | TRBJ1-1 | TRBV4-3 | CASSQDRGDEAFF | TGCGCCAGCAGCCAAGATCGGGGGGATGAAGCTTTCTTT
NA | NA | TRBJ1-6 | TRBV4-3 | CASSQGRGGASNSPLHF | TGCGCCAGCAGCCAAGGAAGAGGGGGGGCGAGTAATTCACCCCTCCACTTT
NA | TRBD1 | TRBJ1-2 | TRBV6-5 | CASSSGQGYKTYGYTF | TGTGCCAGCAGTTCGGGACAGGGGTATAAGACCTATGGCTACACCTTC
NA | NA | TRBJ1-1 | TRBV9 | CASSDPGRLISRAFF | TGTGCCAGCAGCGACCCCGGGAGGCTCATTTCGCGGGCTTTCTTT
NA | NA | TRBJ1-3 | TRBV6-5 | CASKGWTVSGNTIYF | TGTGCCAGCAAAGGATGGACAGTATCTGGAAACACCATATATTTT
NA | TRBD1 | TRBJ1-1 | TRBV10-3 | CAISGDRAGAFF | TGTGCCATCAGTGGGGACAGGGCCGGAGCTTTCTTT
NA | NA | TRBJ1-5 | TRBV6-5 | CASRGPGGSNQPQHF | TGTGCCAGCAGGGGCCCCGGGGGTAGCAATCAGCCCCAGCATTTT
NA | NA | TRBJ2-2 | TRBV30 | CALRISAGRGRTGELFF | TGTGCCCTGAGAATATCTGCGGGCAGGGGGAGGACCGGGGAGCTGTTTTTT
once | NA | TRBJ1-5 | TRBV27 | CASRVGVHQPQHF | TGTGCCAGCAGAGTAGGGGTTCATCAGCCCCAGCATTTT
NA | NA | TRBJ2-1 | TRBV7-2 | CASCEGWYNEQFF | TGTGCCAGCTGTGAGGGTTGGTACAATGAGCAGTTCTTC
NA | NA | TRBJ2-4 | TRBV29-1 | CSVAQGGNIQYF | TGCAGCGTTGCCCAGGGAGGAAACATTCAGTACTTC
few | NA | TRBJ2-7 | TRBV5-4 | CASSPRSDSSYEQYF | TGTGCCAGCAGCCCCCGTTCCGACAGCAGCTACGAGCAGTACTTC
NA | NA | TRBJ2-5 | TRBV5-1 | CASSSGLPGDTQYF | TGCGCCAGCAGCTCGGGACTGCCGGGTGATACCCAGTACTTC
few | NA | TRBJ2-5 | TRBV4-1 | CASSQGRWWDERETQYF | TGCGCCAGCAGCCAGGGGAGGTGGTGGGACGAGCGAGAGACCCAGTACTTC
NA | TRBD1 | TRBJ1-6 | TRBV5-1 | CASSLDRINSPLHF | TGCGCCAGCAGTTTGGACAGGATTAATTCACCCCTCCACTTT
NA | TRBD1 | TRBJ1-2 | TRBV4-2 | CASSQAGTGDDGYTF | TGTGCCAGCAGCCAAGCCGGGACAGGGGATGACGGCTACACCTTC
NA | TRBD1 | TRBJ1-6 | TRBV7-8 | CASSLLPGQGNSPLHF | TGTGCCAGCAGCTTACTACCGGGACAGGGGAATTCACCCCTCCACTTT
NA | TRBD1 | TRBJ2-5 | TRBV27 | CASSGTRGETQYF | TGTGCCAGCAGCGGGACCAGGGGGGAGACCCAGTACTTC
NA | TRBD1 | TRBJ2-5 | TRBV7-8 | CASSRAGTVTGETQYF | TGTGCCAGCAGCCGAGCCGGGACAGTTACGGGGGAGACCCAGTACTTC
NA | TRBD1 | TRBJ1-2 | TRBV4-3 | CASSQDRQGFYGYTF | TGCGCCAGCAGCCAAGACCGACAGGGGTTCTATGGCTACACCTTC
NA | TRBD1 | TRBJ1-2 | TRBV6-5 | CASSYTGVEGYTF | TGTGCCAGCAGTTACACAGGGGTCGAAGGCTACACCTTC
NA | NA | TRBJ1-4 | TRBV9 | CASSVVPGGNEKLFF | TGTGCCAGCAGCGTCGTACCGGGAGGTAATGAAAAACTGTTTTTT
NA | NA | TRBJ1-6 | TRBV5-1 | CASSLDGQTNSPLHF | TGCGCCAGCAGCTTGGATGGACAGACTAATTCACCCCTCCACTTT
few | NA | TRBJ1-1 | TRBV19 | CASSRERGTEAFF | TGTGCCAGTAGCCGGGAGAGGGGCACTGAAGCTTTCTTT
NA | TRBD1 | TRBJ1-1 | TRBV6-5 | CASSYNTGVGTEAFF | TGTGCCAGCAGTTACAATACAGGGGTAGGAACTGAAGCTTTCTTT
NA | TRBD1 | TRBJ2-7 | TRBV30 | CAWSGDRGEQYF | TGTGCCTGGAGTGGGGACAGGGGAGAGCAGTACTTC
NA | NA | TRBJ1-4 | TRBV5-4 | CASSLSRGRGEKLFF | TGTGCCAGCAGTCTTTCCAGGGGACGGGGTGAAAAACTGTTTTTT
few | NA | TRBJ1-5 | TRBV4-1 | CASSHTVNSNQPQHF | TGCGCCAGCAGCCATACAGTAAATAGCAATCAGCCCCAGCATTTT
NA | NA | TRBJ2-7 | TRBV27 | CASSLAPSYEQYF | TGTGCCAGCAGTTTAGCCCCCAGCTACGAGCAGTACTTC
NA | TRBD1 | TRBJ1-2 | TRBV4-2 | CASSQGQGDGRNYGYTF | TGTGCCAGCAGCCAGGGACAGGGGGACGGGCGTAACTATGGCTACACCTTC
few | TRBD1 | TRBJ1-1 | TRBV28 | CASSLLRWDRGPNTEAFF | TGTGCCAGCAGTTTATTGAGGTGGGACAGGGGGCCTAACACTGAAGCTTTCTTT
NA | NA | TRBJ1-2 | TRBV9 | CASSVRVGGLGYTF | TGTGCCAGCAGCGTAAGAGTGGGGGGGCTCGGCTACACCTTC
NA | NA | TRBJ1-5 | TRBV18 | CASSYGPSGSNQPQHF | TGTGCCAGCTCCTACGGGCCGTCGGGGAGCAATCAGCCCCAGCATTTT
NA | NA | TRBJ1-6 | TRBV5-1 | CASSTTPENSPLHF | TGCGCCAGCAGCACGACTCCGGAGAATTCACCCCTCCACTTT
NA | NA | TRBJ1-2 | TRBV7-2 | CASSSQQGLYGYTF | TGTGCCAGCAGCTCCCAACAGGGCCTCTATGGCTACACCTTC
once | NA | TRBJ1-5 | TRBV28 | CASSGAGALNQPQHF | TGTGCCAGCAGCGGCGCAGGGGCCCTCAATCAGCCCCAGCATTTT